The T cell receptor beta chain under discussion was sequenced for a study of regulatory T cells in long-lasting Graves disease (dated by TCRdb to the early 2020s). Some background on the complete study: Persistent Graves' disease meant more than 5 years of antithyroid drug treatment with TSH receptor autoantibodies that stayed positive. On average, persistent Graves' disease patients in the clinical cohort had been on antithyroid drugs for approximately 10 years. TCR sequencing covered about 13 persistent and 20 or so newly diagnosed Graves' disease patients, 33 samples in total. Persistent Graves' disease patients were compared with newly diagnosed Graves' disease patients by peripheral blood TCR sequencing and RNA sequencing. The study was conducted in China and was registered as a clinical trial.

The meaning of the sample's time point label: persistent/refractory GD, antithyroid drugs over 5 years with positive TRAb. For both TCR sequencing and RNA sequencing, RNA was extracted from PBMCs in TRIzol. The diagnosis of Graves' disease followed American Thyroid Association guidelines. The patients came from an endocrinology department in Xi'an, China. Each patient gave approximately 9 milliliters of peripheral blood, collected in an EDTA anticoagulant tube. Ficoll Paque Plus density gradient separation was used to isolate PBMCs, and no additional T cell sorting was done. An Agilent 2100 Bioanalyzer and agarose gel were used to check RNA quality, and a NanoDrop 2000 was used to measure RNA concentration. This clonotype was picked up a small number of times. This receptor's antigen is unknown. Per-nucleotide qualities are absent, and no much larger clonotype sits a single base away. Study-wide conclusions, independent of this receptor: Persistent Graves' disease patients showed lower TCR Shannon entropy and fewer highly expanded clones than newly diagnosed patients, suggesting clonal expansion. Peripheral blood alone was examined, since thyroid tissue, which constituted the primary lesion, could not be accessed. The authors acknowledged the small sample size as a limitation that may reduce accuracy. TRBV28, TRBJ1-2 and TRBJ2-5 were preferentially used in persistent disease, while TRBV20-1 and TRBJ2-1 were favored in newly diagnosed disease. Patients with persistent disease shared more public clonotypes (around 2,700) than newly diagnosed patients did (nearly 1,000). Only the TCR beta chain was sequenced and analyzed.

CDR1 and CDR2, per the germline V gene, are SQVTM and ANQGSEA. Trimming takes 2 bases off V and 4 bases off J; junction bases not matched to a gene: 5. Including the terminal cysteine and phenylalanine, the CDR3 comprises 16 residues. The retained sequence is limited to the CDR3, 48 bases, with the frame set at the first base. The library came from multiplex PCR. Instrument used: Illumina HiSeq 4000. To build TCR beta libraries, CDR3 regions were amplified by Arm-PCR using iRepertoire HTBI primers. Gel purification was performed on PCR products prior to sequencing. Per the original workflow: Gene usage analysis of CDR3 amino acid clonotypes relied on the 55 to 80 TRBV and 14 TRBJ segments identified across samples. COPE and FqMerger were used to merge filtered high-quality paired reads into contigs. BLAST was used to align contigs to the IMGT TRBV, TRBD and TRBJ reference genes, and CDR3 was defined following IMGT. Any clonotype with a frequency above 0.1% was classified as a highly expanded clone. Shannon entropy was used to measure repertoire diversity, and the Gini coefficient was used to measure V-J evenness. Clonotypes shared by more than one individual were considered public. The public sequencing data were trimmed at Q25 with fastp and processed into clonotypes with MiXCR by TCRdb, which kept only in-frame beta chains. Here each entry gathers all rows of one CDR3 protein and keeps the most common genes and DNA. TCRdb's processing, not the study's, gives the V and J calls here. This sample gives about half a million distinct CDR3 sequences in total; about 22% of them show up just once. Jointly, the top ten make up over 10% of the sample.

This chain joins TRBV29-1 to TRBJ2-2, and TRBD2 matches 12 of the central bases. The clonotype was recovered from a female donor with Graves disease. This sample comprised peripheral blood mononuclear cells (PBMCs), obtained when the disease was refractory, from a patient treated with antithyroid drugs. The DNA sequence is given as TGCAGCGTTGAACTAGCGGGAGGGCCAAGCACCGGGGAGCTGTTTTTT. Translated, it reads CSVELAGGPSTGELFF.